The 21 T cell receptor beta chains listed next were all sequenced from one sample in a study of control samples from healthy donors and cancer patients. Using immunoSEQ multiplex PCR, the repertoire was profiled, and TCRdb retains in-frame clones only, with some absent. The table records hundreds of thousands of clones, roughly 87% of them present only once. Source material: PBMCs. The source of these receptors is a woman aged 60-75 years with lung cancer.

V is TRBV6-5 and J is TRBJ1-1, with 7 positions matching TRBD1. Germline lookup yields CDR1 MNHEY and CDR2 SVGAGI. Unmatched junction bases numbered 4, after V lost 2 bases and J lost 1 base. The CDR3 totals 15 residues. In nucleotides, the CDR3 is TGTGCCAGCAGTTACCTGGGACAGCCGAACACTGAAGCTTTCTTT. Its translation: CASSYLGQPNTEAFF.

The chain recombines TRBV28 with TRBJ2-7, with 13 bases fitting TRBD2. V shed 2 bases and J 2 bases; nucleotides not matched to a gene: 3. Germline values: CDR1 MDHEN, CDR2 SYDVKM. The CDR3 loop spans 16 amino acids. The CDR3 loop reads CASSLQLAGGPYEQYF. The DNA for the CDR3 is TGTGCCAGCAGTTTACAACTAGCGGGAGGGCCCTACGAGCAGTACTTC.

In its sample, this clone was seen once. V usage is TRBV28 and J usage is TRBJ1-5; 10 nucleotides line up with TRBD1. V was clipped by 3 bases and J by 2 bases; unmatched bases: 1. CDR3 length: 15 residues. Germline CDR1 reads MDHEN; CDR2 reads SYDVKM. CDR3 sequence (DNA): TGTGCCAGCAGTTTTGGGACAGGGGGCAATCAGCCCCAGCATTTT. As protein: CASSFGTGGNQPQHF. Supplemented by reference TRBV28 and TRBJ1-5, the full variable domain reads DVKVTQSSRYLVKRTGEKVFLECVQDMDHENMFWYRQDPGLGLRLIYFSYDVKMKEKGDIPEGYSVSREKKERFSLILESASTNQTSMYLCASSFGTGGNQPQHFGDGTRLSIL.

The chain joins TRBV9 to TRBJ2-6; the match to TRBD1 covers 7 bases. CDR1 SGDLS and CDR2 YYNGEE come from the germline V gene. The CDR3 is 17 residues long. V lost 0 bases and J lost 2; bases outside the gene matches: 5. The CDR3 sequence: CASSVETGLTGANVLTF. In nucleotides, the CDR3 is TGTGCCAGCAGCGTAGAGACAGGGCTTACTGGGGCCAACGTCCTGACTTTC.

The chain is built from TRBV9 and TRBJ2-1; 14 bases agree with TRBD2. The V gene end was trimmed by 0 bases and the J gene end by 4 bases; junction bases not matched to a gene: 0. This CDR3 spans 16 amino acids. CDR1 and CDR2 from the germline V gene are SGDLS and YYNGEE. CDR3: CASSVGLAGGYNEQFF. CDR3 in DNA: TGTGCCAGCAGCGTAGGACTAGCGGGAGGGTACAATGAGCAGTTCTTC.

This rearrangement joins TRBV12-3 or TRBV12-4 to TRBJ2-7; perhaps TRBD1 as D (6 bases). The CDR3 runs to 13 residues. V lost 5 bases and J lost 5, with 13 bases in between. The CDR3 DNA reads as TGTGCCAGCAGTAAGGGGACAACTGACGAGCAGTACTTC. Translating it yields CASSKGTTDEQYF.

The chain recombines TRBV5-4 with TRBJ2-6, with 12 bases that match TRBD1. Germline CDR1 SGHNT, CDR2 YYREEE (reference sequence). J was trimmed by 2 bases and V by 0 bases; bases with no gene match: 3. The CDR3 extends over 18 amino acids. Here the CDR3 reads CASSLAGTGGAGANVLTF. Written as DNA, the CDR3 is TGTGCCAGCAGCTTGGCCGGGACAGGGGGCGCTGGGGCCAACGTCCTGACTTTC. The full variable domain, with the rest looked up from reference TRBV5-4 and TRBJ2-6, is ETGVTQSPTHLIKTRGQQVTLRCSSQSGHNTVSWYQQALGQGPQFIFQYYREEENGRGNFPPRFSGLQFPNYSSELNVNALELDDSALYLCASSLAGTGGAGANVLTFGAGSRLTVL.

The rearrangement links TRBV29-1 to TRBJ2-5; perhaps TRBD1 as D (5 bases). Trimming stripped 3 bases from V and 3 bases from J, with 8 bases between. The CDR3 has 12 residues. CDR1 SQVTM and CDR2 ANQGSEA come from the germline V gene. CDR3 nucleotides: TGCAGCGTTGATTTAGGGGAAGAGACCCAGTACTTC. Its translation is CSVDLGEETQYF.

The chain joins TRBV6-5 to TRBJ2-3; D unclear. The germline gives CDR1 MNHEY, CDR2 SVGAGI. The CDR3 runs 10 residues. Trimming removed 7 bases at V and 6 bases at J, with 5 bases between. The CDR3 nucleotides read TGTGCCAGCATCCAGGATACGCAGTATTTT. It translates to CASIQDTQYF.

The V gene is TRBV5-4, the J gene TRBJ1-2; D may be TRBD1 (5 bases). The V gene's germline CDR1 is SGHNT and CDR2 YYREEE (reference sequence). CDR3 length: 14 residues. V dropped 0 bases and J dropped 2 bases, with 8 bases sitting between them. CDR3 in DNA: TGTGCCAGCAGCTTGGGCAGGGAGAACTATGGCTACACCTTC. This sequence encodes CASSLGRENYGYTF.

A word on this clone: This same CDR3 is encoded by further DNA sequences in the sample. The chain combines TRBV6-5 with TRBJ1-3; 7 positions agree with TRBD1. The CDR3 runs 13 residues. Germline assignment: CDR1 MNHEY and CDR2 SVGAGI. Germline trimming cut 6 bases from V and 4 bases from J; bases unmatched to any gene: 3. In DNA form, the CDR3 reads TGTGCCAGCAGCTACAGGGGCGGAAACACCATATATTTT. Translated, it gives CASSYRGGNTIYF.

This clone was picked up many times. The chain has TRBV4-1 and TRBJ1-1, with D possibly matching TRBD1 (5 bases). The CDR3 totals 14 residues. Germline-derived CDR1 and CDR2 are MGHRA and YSYEKL. Between the trimmed V and J ends, which lost 1 base and 4 bases, there was a span of 10 bases. CDR3 sequence reads: CASSQGLQGTEAFF. The CDR3 DNA sequence: TGCGCCAGCAGCCAAGGCTTGCAGGGCACTGAAGCTTTCTTT.

V is TRBV19 and J is TRBJ1-5, with TRBD1 matching 7 bases. Germline CDR1 and CDR2: LNHDA and SQIVND (reference sequence). CDR3 size: 14 residues. The V and J ends lost 5 bases and 6 bases, in that order; junction bases with no gene match: 7. The CDR3 DNA reads TGTGCCAGTAGTGATCGACAGGGAGGTCAGCCCCAGCATTTT. It translates to CASSDRQGGQPQHF.

J is TRBJ1-2 and V is TRBV5-6; 12 positions match TRBD1. Trimming cost V 1 base and J 8 bases; bases outside gene matches: 3. CDR1 is SGHDT, CDR2 YYEEEE, per germline. The CDR3 loop spans 14 amino acids. The chain's CDR3 is CASSLWDRGHGYTF. CDR3 in DNA: TGTGCCAGCAGCTTGTGGGACAGGGGGCACGGCTACACCTTC.

V usage is TRBV19 and J usage is TRBJ1-5; D is unclear. Germline CDR1 and CDR2: LNHDA and SQIVND (reference sequence). V was shortened by 0 bases and J by 3 bases, with 6 bases between the two germline ends. The CDR3 loop spans 14 amino acids. The CDR3 region has the DNA TGTGCCAGTAGTATAGATGGGTCCAATCAGCCCCAGCATTTT. Translation: CASSIDGSNQPQHF.

This clone was counted a few times. The rearrangement joins TRBV5-5 to TRBJ1-6, with 7 bases lining up with TRBD1. The CDR3 runs 15 residues. From germline, CDR1 is SGHKS and CDR2 YYEKEE (reference sequence). J gave up 11 bases and V 1 base, and 9 bases lay outside the gene matches. The CDR3 coding sequence is TGTGCCAGCAGCTTGCTAGGTCAGGGGGAAACACCCCTCCACTTT. It codes for CASSLLGQGETPLHF.

The chain combines TRBV18 with TRBJ2-2, with 10 bases lining up with TRBD2. The ends lost 5 bases at V and 3 bases at J; junction bases unmatched: 3. This CDR3 is 15 amino acids long. Germline-derived CDR1 and CDR2 are KGHSH and LQKENI. The CDR3 reads CASSETSGYTGELFF. The CDR3 DNA reads as TGTGCCAGCTCAGAGACTAGCGGGTACACCGGGGAGCTGTTTTTT.

This clone was counted between two and nine times. The chain joins TRBV13 to TRBJ2-1, with 10 bases aligning to TRBD2. Germline-derived CDR1 and CDR2 are PRHDT and FYEKMQ (reference sequence). This CDR3 region has 15 residues. V was pared by 6 bases and J by 0 bases, with 2 bases of the junction left unmatched. The CDR3 region has the DNA TGTGCCAGCAGTAGCGGGAGGTTCTCCTACAATGAGCAGTTCTTC. This sequence encodes CASSSGRFSYNEQFF.

This clone was observed a single time. The chain is built from TRBV5-6 and TRBJ1-5; D not certain. The ends were cut back, 0 bases at V and 1 base at J, with 8 bases in the middle. CDR1 SGHDT and CDR2 YYEEEE come from the germline V gene. CDR3 length: 15 amino acids. The CDR3 DNA reads as TGTGCCAGCAGCTTGGGATTGTGGAGCAATCAGCCCCAGCATTTT. This codes for CASSLGLWSNQPQHF.

The CDR3 here is CASSVSGTLTGELFF. CDR3 in DNA: TGTGCCAGTAGTGTCTCCGGGACACTGACCGGGGAGCTGTTTTTT. The rearrangement joins TRBV19 to TRBJ2-2; D may be TRBD1 (6 bases). CDR1 and CDR2 from the germline V gene are LNHDA and SQIVND (reference sequence). V was clipped by 5 bases and J by 5 bases, with 15 bases between them. CDR3 length: 15 residues.

In this sample, this clone turned up a few times. The chain recombines TRBV4-2 with TRBJ1-2; the D is unclear. The germline V gene has CDR1 LGHNA and CDR2 YNFKEQ. V was pared by 1 base and J by 8 bases, with 20 bases between. The CDR3 spans 16 residues. This CDR3 is CASSQGPGGRARGYTF. In DNA form, the CDR3 reads TGTGCCAGCAGCCAAGGTCCGGGAGGTAGGGCCCGGGGCTACACCTTC.